The 22 T cell receptor beta chains listed next were all sequenced from one sample in a study of T cells after yellow fever vaccination (dated by TCRdb to between 2018 and 2021). The intended sense of this specimen's treatment or condition label: live attenuated yellow fever vaccine strain. The library relied on 5' RACE. Sequenced on an Illumina HiSeq 2500. TCRdb reran the public reads through fastp at Q25 and MiXCR, keeping productive beta chains. Records with the same CDR3 protein are collapsed into one entry carrying the most frequent genes and DNA. This sample lists around 73,000 distinct CDR3 sequences; approximately 8% were detected once. Roughly two fifths of the sample is taken by the ten largest. The source material was CD8+ T cells sorted from PBMCs, sampled on the day of the yellow fever booster vaccination. The receptors were gathered from a man between 25 and 39 years old who received the YFV17D yellow fever vaccine.

This clonotype was observed a handful of times. V usage is TRBV29-1 and J usage is TRBJ2-5; D gene unclear. From germline, CDR1 is SQVTM and CDR2 ANQGSEA. The CDR3 runs 12 residues. V gave up 6 bases and J gave up 4 bases, with 12 bases separating them. This CDR3 is CSVRSSGETQYF. The CDR3 coding sequence is TGCAGCGTCCGGAGTTCGGGAGAGACCCAGTACTTC.

This clonotype appeared many times. The chain has TRBV21-1 and TRBJ2-7; the D call TRBD1 from the table was never checked on the DNA. TRBV21-1 is annotated as a pseudogene. This CDR3 comprises 13 residues. CDR3 amino acids: CASSPGTDYEQYF. DNA for the CDR3: TGTGCCAGCAGTCCCGGGACAGATTACGAGCAGTACTTC.

This clonotype was recorded a few times. The CDR3 nucleotides are TGCAGTGCTAGGGGGGGGACAGGGGCAGCAGATACGCAGTATTTT. This codes for CSARGGTGAADTQYF. This chain joins TRBV20-1 and TRBJ2-3, with TRBD1 matching over 10 bases. Germline CDR1 is DFQATT and CDR2 is SNEGSKA (reference sequence). J was trimmed by 4 bases and V by 3 bases; bases with no gene match: 7. The CDR3 extends over 15 amino acids.

At least ten counts were recorded for this clonotype. The chain links TRBV14 to TRBJ2-1, with D uncertain. Trimming took off 3 bases at V and 8 bases at J, with 17 bases between the two ends. Germline V gene sequence: CDR1 SGHDN, CDR2 FVKESK. The CDR3 contains 15 residues. The CDR3 nucleotides read TGTGCCAGCAGCCAGACTCCACACGGGTCCTATGAGCAGTTCTTC. Its translation is CASSQTPHGSYEQFF. The full variable domain, rest sourced from reference TRBV14 and TRBJ2-1, is EAGVTQFPSHSVIEKGQTVTLRCDPISGHDNLYWYRRVMGKEIKFLLHFVKESKQDESGMPNNRFLAERTGGTYSTLKVQPAELEDSGVYFCASSQTPHGSYEQFFGPGTRLTVL.

The chain joins TRBV18 to TRBJ2-6; D call uncertain. The CDR3 length is 19 residues. Trimming took off 0 bases at V and 1 base at J, with 16 bases between the two ends. Germline CDR1 KGHSH, CDR2 LQKENI. CDR3: CASSPPVGDDASGANVLTF. The CDR3 DNA follows: TGTGCCAGCTCACCACCGGTCGGTGATGATGCTTCTGGGGCCAACGTCCTGACTTTC.

Regarding this clonotype: One end of the junction is discordant with germline, which a read error may explain. V and J are TRBV12-3 or TRBV12-4 and TRBJ2-1, with a tentative D call TRBD2 (6 bases). CDR3 size: 12 residues. CDR3 nucleotide sequence: TGTGCCCGCAGCCCGACTAGATTTGAGCAGTTCTTC. Translating it yields CARSPTRFEQFF.

This clonotype has a handful of counts. The chain is built from TRBV7-6 and TRBJ2-7, with 10 bases lining up with TRBD2. The CDR3 runs 16 residues. With 1 base clipped from V and 2 bases from J, the junction kept 5 bases outside the gene matches. Germline assignment: CDR1 SGHVS and CDR2 FNYEAQ. The CDR3 nucleotides are TGTGCCAGCAGCTTAGGTCTAGCGGGAGTCACCTACGAGCAGTACTTC. Translation: CASSLGLAGVTYEQYF.

This clonotype showed up many times. The J gene is TRBJ2-7, the V gene TRBV29-1, with 11 nucleotides matching TRBD2. The CDR3 extends over 14 amino acids. From germline, CDR1 is SQVTM and CDR2 ANQGSEA. The V and J ends lost 6 bases and 0 bases, in that order; junction bases with no gene match: 4. The CDR3 DNA is TGCAGCGTCCCTAGCGGGAGGAGCTCCTACGAGCAGTACTTC. Encoded protein: CSVPSGRSSYEQYF.

This clonotype was detected only a few times. The DNA of the CDR3 is TGCGCCAGCAGCTTGAGTTCCCTTACAGATACGCAGTATTTT. It translates to CASSLSSLTDTQYF. The rearrangement uses TRBV5-1 and TRBJ2-3; D remains unclear. V lost 1 base, J lost 3 bases, and 9 bases lay in between. In germline, CDR1 is SGHRS, CDR2 YFSETQ. CDR3 length: 14 amino acids.

This clonotype was seen a handful of times. This sequence joins TRBV29-1 and TRBJ2-7, with D perhaps TRBD1 (6 bases). Germline V lookup: CDR1 SQVTM, CDR2 ANQGSEA. CDR3 length equals 14 residues. V dropped 5 bases and J dropped 4 bases, with 18 bases sitting between them. The CDR3 region is CSVRRTADGYEQYF. The CDR3 DNA reads as TGCAGCGTTCGAAGGACAGCCGATGGTTACGAGCAGTACTTC.

A few counts support this clonotype. The chain recombines TRBV28 with TRBJ2-1, with 8 bases identical to TRBD2. This CDR3 spans 17 amino acids. The J segment lost 4 bases and the V segment lost 3 bases, leaving 11 bases of the junction unmatched. Germline CDR1 and CDR2: MDHEN and SYDVKM. The CDR3 coding sequence is TGTGCCAGCAGTTTGGGACTAGGGGTTAGCTTTTACAATGAGCAGTTCTTC. Protein: CASSLGLGVSFYNEQFF.

This clonotype was seen only a few times. The V call is TRBV3-1, the J call TRBJ2-7; either TRBD1 or TRBD2 may supply D (5 bases each). The CDR3 runs 13 residues. Germline lookup yields CDR1 LGHDT and CDR2 YNNKEL (reference sequence). V gave up 3 bases and J gave up 2 bases, with 8 bases separating them. The CDR3 reads CASSHQGPYEQYF. The DNA for the CDR3 is TGTGCCAGCAGCCACCAGGGACCCTACGAGCAGTACTTC.

In its sample, this clonotype was seen a few times. CDR3 sequence: CASSFWGREREQFF. The CDR3 nucleotides read TGTGCCAGCAGCTTTTGGGGAAGGGAGCGTGAGCAGTTCTTC. This rearrangement joins TRBV12-3 or TRBV12-4 to TRBJ2-1; maybe TRBD2 (5 bases). The CDR3 is 14 residues long. V gave up 6 bases and J gave up 9 bases, with 18 bases separating them.

This clonotype was found many times. The V call is TRBV5-1, the J call TRBJ2-7, with 13 bases fitting TRBD2. The CDR3 loop spans 15 amino acids. V lost 2 bases and J lost 4; bases outside the gene matches: 3. Germline lookup yields CDR1 SGHRS and CDR2 YFSETQ. The CDR3 region is CASSLGLAGEYEQYF. The CDR3 DNA reads as TGCGCCAGCAGCTTAGGACTAGCGGGAGAGTACGAGCAGTACTTC.

This clonotype was counted many times. This chain connects TRBV14 to TRBJ2-7; D is uncertain. Between the trimmed V and J ends, which lost 6 bases and 2 bases, there was a span of 8 bases. This CDR3 contains 12 residues. Per the germline V gene, CDR1 is SGHDN and CDR2 is FVKESK. CDR3 sequence: CASSQDPYEQYF. The CDR3 DNA reads TGTGCCAGCAGTCAGGACCCCTACGAGCAGTACTTC. Together with reference TRBV14 and TRBJ2-7, the CDR3 gives the full variable domain: EAGVTQFPSHSVIEKGQTVTLRCDPISGHDNLYWYRRVMGKEIKFLLHFVKESKQDESGMPNNRFLAERTGGTYSTLKVQPAELEDSGVYFCASSQDPYEQYFGPGTRLTVT.

With regard to this clonotype: The germline gene is not matched at one end of the junction; a read error may be the cause. The chain combines TRBV7-7 with TRBJ2-5; D is ambiguous. The V gene's germline CDR1 is SSHAT and CDR2 FNYEAQ (reference sequence). CDR3 length equals 14 residues. CDR3 coding DNA: TGTGCTAGCAGCCGACCCCCGATAGGAGAGACCCAGTACTTC. Translated, it gives CASSRPPIGETQYF.

V usage is TRBV5-1 and J usage is TRBJ2-7, with D unresolved. This CDR3 is 14 amino acids long. Trimming stripped 2 bases from V and 2 bases from J, with 11 bases between. Germline V CDR1 and CDR2: SGHRS, YFSETQ. The CDR3 region has the DNA TGCGCCAGCAGCTTTGGGTTGGAAGCCTACGAGCAGTACTTC. It translates to CASSFGLEAYEQYF.

This clonotype has a count of ten or more. The rearrangement joins TRBV6-5 to TRBJ2-1; TRBD1 is a possible D gene (6 bases). V was cut by 0 bases and J by 7 bases, with 19 bases left in between. The CDR3 extends over 17 amino acids. Looked up from germline, CDR1 is MNHEY and CDR2 is SVGAGI. The CDR3, as DNA: TGTGCCAGCAGTTACTCCGGGACACTAAAGGGGGTGAATGAGCAGTTCTTC. Residues: CASSYSGTLKGVNEQFF.

At least ten counts were recorded for this clonotype. The chain joins TRBV5-5 to TRBJ2-1; D is unresolved. The V end was cut by 2 bases, the J end by 9 bases, with 3 bases between. The CDR3 has 10 residues. In germline, CDR1 is SGHKS, CDR2 YYEKEE (reference sequence). The CDR3 DNA reads as TGTGCCAGCAGCTTCGCTGAGCAGTTCTTC. Translation: CASSFAEQFF.

This clonotype was observed a handful of times. The chain recombines TRBV6-5 with TRBJ2-2; no definite D call. Germline V lookup: CDR1 MNHEY, CDR2 SVGAGI. V lost 3 bases and J lost 2, with 10 bases in between. The CDR3 loop spans 15 amino acids. In DNA form, the CDR3 reads TGTGCCAGCAGTTATGGGTTTCTTAACACCGGGGAGCTGTTTTTT. Translated: CASSYGFLNTGELFF.

This clonotype was counted a few times. The chain recombines TRBV7-8 with TRBJ2-3, with 9 bases matching TRBD1. Germline CDR1 and CDR2: SGHVS and FQNEAQ. This CDR3 contains 15 residues. The ends lost 5 bases at V and 4 bases at J; junction bases unmatched: 7. In DNA, the CDR3 is TGTGCCAGCAGCACTACAGGGGGCGAAGCAGATACGCAGTATTTT. Translating gives CASSTTGGEADTQYF.

There are many counts of this clonotype. The chain recombines TRBV12-3 or TRBV12-4 with TRBJ2-1; 7 nucleotides match TRBD1. V was pared by 5 bases and J by 2 bases, with 3 bases of the junction left unmatched. This CDR3 region has 14 residues. CDR3 region: CASSRQGPYNEQFF. The CDR3 DNA follows: TGTGCCAGCAGTCGACAGGGCCCCTACAATGAGCAGTTCTTC.